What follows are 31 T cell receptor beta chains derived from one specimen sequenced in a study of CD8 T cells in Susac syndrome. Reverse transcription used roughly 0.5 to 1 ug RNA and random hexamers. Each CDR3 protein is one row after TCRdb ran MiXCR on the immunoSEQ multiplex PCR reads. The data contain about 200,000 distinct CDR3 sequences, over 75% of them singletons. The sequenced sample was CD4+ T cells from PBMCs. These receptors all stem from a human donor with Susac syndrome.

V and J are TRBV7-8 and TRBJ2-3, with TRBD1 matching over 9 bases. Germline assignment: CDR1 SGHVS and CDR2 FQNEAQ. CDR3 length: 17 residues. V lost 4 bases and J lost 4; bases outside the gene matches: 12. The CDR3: CASSSPPGQGISDTQYF. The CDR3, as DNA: TGTGCCAGCAGCTCCCCACCGGGACAGGGTATATCAGATACGCAGTATTTT.

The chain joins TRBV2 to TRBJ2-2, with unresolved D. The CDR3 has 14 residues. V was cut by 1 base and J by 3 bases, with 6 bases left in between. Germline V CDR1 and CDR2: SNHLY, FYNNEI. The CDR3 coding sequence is TGTGCCAGCAGTGAAGGACTCTACACCGGGGAGCTGTTTTTT. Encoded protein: CASSEGLYTGELFF. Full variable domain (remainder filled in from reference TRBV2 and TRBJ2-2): EPEVTQTPSHQVTQMGQEVILRCVPISNHLYFYWYRQILGQKVEFLVSFYNNEISEKSEIFDDQFSVERPDGSNFTLKIRSTKLEDSAMYFCASSEGLYTGELFFGEGSRLTVL.

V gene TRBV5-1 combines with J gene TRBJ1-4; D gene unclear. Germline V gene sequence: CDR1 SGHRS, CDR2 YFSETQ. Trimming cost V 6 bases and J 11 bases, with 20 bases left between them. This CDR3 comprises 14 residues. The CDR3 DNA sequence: TGCGCCAGCACCCCAACGGGATCAGGAGGGAAACTGTTTTTT. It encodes CASTPTGSGGKLFF.

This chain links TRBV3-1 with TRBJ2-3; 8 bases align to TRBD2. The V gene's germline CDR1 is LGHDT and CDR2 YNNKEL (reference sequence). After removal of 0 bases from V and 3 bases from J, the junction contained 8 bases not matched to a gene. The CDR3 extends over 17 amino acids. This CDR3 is CASSQEAFGGGTDTQYF. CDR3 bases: TGTGCCAGCAGCCAAGAGGCCTTCGGGGGGGGAACAGATACGCAGTATTTT.

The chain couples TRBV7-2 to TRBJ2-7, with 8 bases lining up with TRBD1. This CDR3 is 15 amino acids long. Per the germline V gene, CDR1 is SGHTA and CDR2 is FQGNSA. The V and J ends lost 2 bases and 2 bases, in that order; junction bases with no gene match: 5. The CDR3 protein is CASSLFGQGTYEQYF. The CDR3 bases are TGTGCCAGCAGCTTATTTGGACAGGGAACCTACGAGCAGTACTTC. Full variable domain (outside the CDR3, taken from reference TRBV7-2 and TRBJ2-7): GAGVSQSPSNKVTEKGKDVELRCDPISGHTALYWYRQSLGQGLEFLIYFQGNSAPDKSGLPSDRFSAERTGGSVSTLTIQRTQQEDSAVYLCASSLFGQGTYEQYFGPGTRLTVT.

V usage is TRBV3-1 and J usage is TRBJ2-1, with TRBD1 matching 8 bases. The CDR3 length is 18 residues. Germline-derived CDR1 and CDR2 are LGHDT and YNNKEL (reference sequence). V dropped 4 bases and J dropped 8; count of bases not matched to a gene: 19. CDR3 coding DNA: TGTGCCAGCAGCCGCATTCAGGGGGCGCTTCTTGTATCTCATGAGCAGTTCTTC. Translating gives CASSRIQGALLVSHEQFF.

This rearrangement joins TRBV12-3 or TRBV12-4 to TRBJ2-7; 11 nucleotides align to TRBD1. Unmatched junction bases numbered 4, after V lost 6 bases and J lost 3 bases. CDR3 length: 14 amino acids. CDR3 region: CASRTGTGGYEQYF. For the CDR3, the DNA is TGTGCCAGCAGGACCGGGACAGGGGGCTACGAGCAGTACTTC.

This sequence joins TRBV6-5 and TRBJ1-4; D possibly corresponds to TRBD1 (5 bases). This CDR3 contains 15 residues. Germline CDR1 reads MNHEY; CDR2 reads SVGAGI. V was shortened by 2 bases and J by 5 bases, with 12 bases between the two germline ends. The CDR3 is CASSYAGNENEKLFF. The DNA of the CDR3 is TGTGCCAGCAGTTACGCAGGGAATGAGAATGAAAAACTGTTTTTT.

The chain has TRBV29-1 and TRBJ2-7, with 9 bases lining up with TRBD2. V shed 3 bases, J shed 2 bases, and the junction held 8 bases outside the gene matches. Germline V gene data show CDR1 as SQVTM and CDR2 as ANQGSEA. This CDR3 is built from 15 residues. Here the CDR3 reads CSVDGFSGGPYEQYF. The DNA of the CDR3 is TGCAGCGTTGATGGGTTTAGCGGGGGCCCCTACGAGCAGTACTTC.

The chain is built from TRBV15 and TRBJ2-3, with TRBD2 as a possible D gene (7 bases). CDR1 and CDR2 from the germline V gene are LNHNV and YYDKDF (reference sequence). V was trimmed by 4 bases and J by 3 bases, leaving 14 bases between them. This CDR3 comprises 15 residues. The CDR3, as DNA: TGTGCCACCAGCATCACGGGGGGCGGGACAGATACGCAGTATTTT. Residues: CATSITGGGTDTQYF. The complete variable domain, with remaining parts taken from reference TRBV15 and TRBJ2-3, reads DAMVIQNPRYQVTQFGKPVTLSCSQTLNHNVMYWYQQKSSQAPKLLFHYYDKDFNNEADTPDNFQSRRPNTSFCFLDIRSPGLGDTAMYLCATSITGGGTDTQYFGPGTRLTVL.

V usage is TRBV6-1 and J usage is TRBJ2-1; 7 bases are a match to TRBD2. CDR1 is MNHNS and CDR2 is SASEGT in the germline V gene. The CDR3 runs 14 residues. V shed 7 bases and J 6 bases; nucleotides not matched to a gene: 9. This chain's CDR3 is CASNGGSLSNEQFF. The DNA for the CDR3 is TGTGCCAGCAACGGGGGGAGTCTTAGCAATGAGCAGTTCTTC.

The CDR3 sequence: CASSWAVNTEAFF. The CDR3 DNA sequence: TGTGCCAGCAGTTGGGCGGTGAACACTGAAGCTTTCTTT. The chain is built from TRBV28 and TRBJ1-1; unclear D gene. The CDR3 is 13 amino acids. Per germline, CDR1 MDHEN and CDR2 SYDVKM. V lost 4 bases, J lost 0 bases, and 6 bases lay in between.

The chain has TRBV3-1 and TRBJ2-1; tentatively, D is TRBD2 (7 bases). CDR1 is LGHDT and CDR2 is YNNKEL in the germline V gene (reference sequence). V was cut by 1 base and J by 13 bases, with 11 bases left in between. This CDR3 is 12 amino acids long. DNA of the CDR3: TGTGCCAGCAGCCAAGGGGCGGGGGCACAGTTCTTC. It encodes CASSQGAGAQFF.

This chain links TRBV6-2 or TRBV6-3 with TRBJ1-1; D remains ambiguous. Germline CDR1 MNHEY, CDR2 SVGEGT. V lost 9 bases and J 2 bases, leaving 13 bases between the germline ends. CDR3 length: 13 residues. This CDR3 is CASGREYNTEAFF. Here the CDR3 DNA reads TGTGCCAGTGGAAGGGAGTATAACACTGAAGCTTTCTTT.

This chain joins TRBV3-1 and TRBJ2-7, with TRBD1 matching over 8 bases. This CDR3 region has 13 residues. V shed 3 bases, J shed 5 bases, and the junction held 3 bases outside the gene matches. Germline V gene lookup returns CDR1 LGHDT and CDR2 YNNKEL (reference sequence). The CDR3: CASSHSGGHEQYF. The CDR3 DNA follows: TGTGCCAGCAGCCATTCAGGGGGCCACGAGCAGTACTTC.

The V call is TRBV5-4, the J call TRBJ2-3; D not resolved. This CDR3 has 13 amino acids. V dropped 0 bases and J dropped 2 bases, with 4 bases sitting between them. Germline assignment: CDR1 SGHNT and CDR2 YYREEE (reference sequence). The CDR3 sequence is CASSLAATDTQYF. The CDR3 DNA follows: TGTGCCAGCAGCTTGGCAGCCACAGATACGCAGTATTTT.

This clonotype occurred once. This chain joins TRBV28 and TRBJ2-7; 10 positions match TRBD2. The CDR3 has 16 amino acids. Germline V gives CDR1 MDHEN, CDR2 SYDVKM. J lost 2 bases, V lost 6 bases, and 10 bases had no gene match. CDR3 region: CASRNLAGVYPYEQYF. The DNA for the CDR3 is TGTGCCAGCAGGAACCTAGCGGGAGTTTACCCCTACGAGCAGTACTTC.

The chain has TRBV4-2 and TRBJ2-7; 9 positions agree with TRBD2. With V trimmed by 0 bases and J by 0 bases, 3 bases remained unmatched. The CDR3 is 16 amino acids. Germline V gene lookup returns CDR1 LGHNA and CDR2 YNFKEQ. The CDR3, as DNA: TGTGCCAGCAGCCAAGAGTCGGGACTAGCCTCCTACGAGCAGTACTTC. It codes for CASSQESGLASYEQYF.

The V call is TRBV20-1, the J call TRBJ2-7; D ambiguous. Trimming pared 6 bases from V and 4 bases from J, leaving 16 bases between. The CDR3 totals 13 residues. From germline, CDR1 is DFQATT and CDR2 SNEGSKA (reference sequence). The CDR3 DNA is TGCAGTGCCACACGTGCTGGAAGTTACGAGCAGTACTTC. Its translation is CSATRAGSYEQYF.

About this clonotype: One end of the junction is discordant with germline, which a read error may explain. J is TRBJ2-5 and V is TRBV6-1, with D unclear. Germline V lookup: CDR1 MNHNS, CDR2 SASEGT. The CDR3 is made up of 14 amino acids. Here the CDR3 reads CASMWPDRQGTQYF. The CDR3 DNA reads TGTGCCAGCATGTGGCCGGACCGGCAAGGGACCCAGTACTTC.

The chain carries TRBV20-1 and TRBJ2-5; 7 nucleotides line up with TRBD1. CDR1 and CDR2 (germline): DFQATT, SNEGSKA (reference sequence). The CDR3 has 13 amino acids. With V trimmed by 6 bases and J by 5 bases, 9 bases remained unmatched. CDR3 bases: TGCAGTGCCATCGCCCAGGGGGTGGAGACCCAGTACTTC. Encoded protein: CSAIAQGVETQYF.

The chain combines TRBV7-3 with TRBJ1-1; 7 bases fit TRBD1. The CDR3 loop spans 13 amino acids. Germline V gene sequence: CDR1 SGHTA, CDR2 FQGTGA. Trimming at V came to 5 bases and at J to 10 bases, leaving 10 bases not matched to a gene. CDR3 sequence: CASSTGQARVAFF. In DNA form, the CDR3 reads TGTGCCAGCAGCACCGGACAGGCTAGGGTAGCTTTCTTT.

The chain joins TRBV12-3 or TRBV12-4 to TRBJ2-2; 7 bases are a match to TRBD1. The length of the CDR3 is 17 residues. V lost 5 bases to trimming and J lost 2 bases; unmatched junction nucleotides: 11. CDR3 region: CASSPRSGQINTGELFF. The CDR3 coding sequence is TGTGCCAGCAGTCCACGGTCGGGACAGATAAACACCGGGGAGCTGTTTTTT.

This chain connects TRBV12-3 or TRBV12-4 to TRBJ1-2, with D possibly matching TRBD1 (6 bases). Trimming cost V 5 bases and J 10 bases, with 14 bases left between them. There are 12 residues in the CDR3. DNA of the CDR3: TGTGCCAGCAGTCTTCAACAGGGTTACTACACCTTC. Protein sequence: CASSLQQGYYTF.

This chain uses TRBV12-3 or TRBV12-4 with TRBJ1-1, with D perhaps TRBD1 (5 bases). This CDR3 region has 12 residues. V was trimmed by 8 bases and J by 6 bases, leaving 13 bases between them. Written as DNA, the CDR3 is TGTGCCAGCGAGGACACCCGCTCTGAAGCTTTCTTT. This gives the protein CASEDTRSEAFF.

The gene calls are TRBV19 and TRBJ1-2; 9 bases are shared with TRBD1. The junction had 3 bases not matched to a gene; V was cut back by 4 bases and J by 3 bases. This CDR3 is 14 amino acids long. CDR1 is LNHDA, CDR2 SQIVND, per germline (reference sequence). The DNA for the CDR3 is TGTGCCAGTAGTAGAAGACAGGGGGACTATGGCTACACCTTC. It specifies CASSRRQGDYGYTF. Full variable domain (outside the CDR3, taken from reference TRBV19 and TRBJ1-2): DGGITQSPKYLFRKEGQNVTLSCEQNLNHDAMYWYRQDPGQGLRLIYYSQIVNDFQKGDIAEGYSVSREKKESFPLTVTSAQKNPTAFYLCASSRRQGDYGYTFGSGTRLTVV.

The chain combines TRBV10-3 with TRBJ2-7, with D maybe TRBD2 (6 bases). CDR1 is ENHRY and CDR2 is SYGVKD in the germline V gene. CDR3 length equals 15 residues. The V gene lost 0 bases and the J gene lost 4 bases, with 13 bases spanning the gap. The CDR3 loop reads CAISESRVGRYEQYF. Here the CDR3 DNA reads TGTGCCATCAGTGAGTCGCGGGTCGGGAGATACGAGCAGTACTTC.

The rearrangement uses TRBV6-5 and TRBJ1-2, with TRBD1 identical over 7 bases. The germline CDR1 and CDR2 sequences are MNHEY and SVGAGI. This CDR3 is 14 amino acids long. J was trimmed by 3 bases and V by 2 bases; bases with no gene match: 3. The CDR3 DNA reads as TGTGCCAGCAGTTACCGAGGACAGGACTATGGCTACACCTTC. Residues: CASSYRGQDYGYTF.

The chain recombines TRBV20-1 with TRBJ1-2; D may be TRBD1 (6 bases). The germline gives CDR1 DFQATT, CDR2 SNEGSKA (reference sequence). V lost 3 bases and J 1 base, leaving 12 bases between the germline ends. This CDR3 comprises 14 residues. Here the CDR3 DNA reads TGCAGTGCTAGTCAGGGGCTAAATAACTATGGCTACACCTTC. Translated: CSASQGLNNYGYTF.

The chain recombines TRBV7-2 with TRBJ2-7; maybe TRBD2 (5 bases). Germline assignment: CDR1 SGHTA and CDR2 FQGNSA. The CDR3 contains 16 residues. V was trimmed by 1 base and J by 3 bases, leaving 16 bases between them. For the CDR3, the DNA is TGTGCCAGCAGCTTAGGAGCGGTGGGTTTAGGCTACGAGCAGTACTTC. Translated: CASSLGAVGLGYEQYF.

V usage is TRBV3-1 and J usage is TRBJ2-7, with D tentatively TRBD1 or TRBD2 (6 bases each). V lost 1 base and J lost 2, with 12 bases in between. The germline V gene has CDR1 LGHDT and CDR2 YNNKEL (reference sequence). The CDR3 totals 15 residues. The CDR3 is CASSQAGGGTYEQYF. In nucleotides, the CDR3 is TGTGCCAGCAGCCAAGCTGGGGGCGGGACCTACGAGCAGTACTTC.